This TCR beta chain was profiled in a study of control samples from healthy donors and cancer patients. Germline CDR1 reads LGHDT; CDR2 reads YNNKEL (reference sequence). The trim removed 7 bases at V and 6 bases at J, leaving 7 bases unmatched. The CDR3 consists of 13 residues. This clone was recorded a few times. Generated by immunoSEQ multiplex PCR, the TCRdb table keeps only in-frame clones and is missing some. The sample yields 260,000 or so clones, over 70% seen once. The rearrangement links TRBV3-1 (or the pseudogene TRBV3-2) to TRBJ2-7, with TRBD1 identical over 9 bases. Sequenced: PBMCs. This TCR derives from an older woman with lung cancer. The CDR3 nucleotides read TGTGCCAGCACAGGGACAGGGCTCTCCGAGCAGTACTTC. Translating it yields CASTGTGLSEQYF.